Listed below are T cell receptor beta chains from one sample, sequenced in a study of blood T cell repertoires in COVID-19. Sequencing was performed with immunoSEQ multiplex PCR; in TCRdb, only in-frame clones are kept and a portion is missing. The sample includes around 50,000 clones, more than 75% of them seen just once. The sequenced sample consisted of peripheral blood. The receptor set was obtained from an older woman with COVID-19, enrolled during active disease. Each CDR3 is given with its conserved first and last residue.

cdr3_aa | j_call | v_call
CASSIGTGGRYNEQFF | TRBJ2-1 | TRBV19
CASSHLANSYEQYF | TRBJ2-7 | TRBV3-1/TRBV3-2
CASRTALLGNEQFF | TRBJ2-1 | TRBV19
CAWTAGEWYTQYF | TRBJ2-3 | TRBV30
CSVELDRGDGYTF | TRBJ1-2 | TRBV29-1
CASSPQSGTPTYEQYF | TRBJ2-7 | TRBV18
CASSALTGAGSPLHF | TRBJ1-6 | TRBV9
CASSEGTGGYEQYF | TRBJ2-7 | TRBV6-1
CASSTLGAGSEQYF | TRBJ2-7 | TRBV6-2/TRBV6-3
CASTAGGGFSDEQYF | TRBJ2-7 | TRBV27
CASSYSGAGARYTF | TRBJ1-2 | TRBV6-6
CASSTGATGLGVNEQFF | TRBJ2-1 | TRBV27
CASSKRTGGGMNTEAFF | TRBJ1-1 | TRBV19
CSGKLAGDYNEQFF | TRBJ2-1 | TRBV29-1
CASSQQITNTGELFF | TRBJ2-2 | TRBV4-1
CASSQDFSVDTQYF | TRBJ2-3 | TRBV14
CASSSRTGLETQYF | TRBJ2-5 | TRBV28
CASSRDIYGYTF | TRBJ1-2 | TRBV2
CASSLGLAEPGGEQFF | TRBJ2-1 | TRBV7-6
CSVEPNTGEDTEAFF | TRBJ1-1 | TRBV29-1
CASSKRGTGGVETQYF | TRBJ2-5 | TRBV5-1
CASSQVIKDMGNQPQHF | TRBJ1-5 | TRBV4-1
CASSSRAGTSRSNEQFF | TRBJ2-1 | TRBV5-5
CAWMRNPTGTGNTIYF | TRBJ1-3 | TRBV30
CASSPDRVEKLFF | TRBJ1-4 | TRBV4-1
CAWGTGGISYGYTF | TRBJ1-2 | TRBV30
CAISESGARQDKNIQYF | TRBJ2-4 | TRBV10-3
CASSLIRPPEAFF | TRBJ1-1 | TRBV28
CASSVRDSQYF | TRBJ2-3 | TRBV3-1/TRBV3-2
CASSLNRGFTEAFF | TRBJ1-1 | TRBV5-1
CASSYSAEEVGETQYF | TRBJ2-5 | TRBV28
CASMLTGQPYNEQFF | TRBJ2-1 | TRBV6-5
CASSLTGESEKLFF | TRBJ1-4 | TRBV5-1
CASSVALAGGYNEQFF | TRBJ2-1 | TRBV9
CASRKAGVNYEQYF | TRBJ2-7 | TRBV7-8
CAISESGGGVSYNEQFF | TRBJ2-1 | TRBV10-3
CASSIDTGYSSGANVLTF | TRBJ2-6 | TRBV19
CASTEASYNEQFF | TRBJ2-1 | TRBV10-2
CASSLSPGNQPQHF | TRBJ1-5 | TRBV7-2
CASSVGLSSYGETQYF | TRBJ2-5 | TRBV9
CASSLRGTGQGVSGANVLTF | TRBJ2-6 | TRBV7-3
CAIRDRGNTGELFF | TRBJ2-2 | TRBV10-3
CASSQERNLAKNIQYF | TRBJ2-4 | TRBV4-2
CASSFGQGSLNEKLFF | TRBJ1-4 | TRBV5-6
CASTGRLAGVDEQFF | TRBJ2-1 | TRBV27
CASSLAGGTGNTGYTF | TRBJ1-2 | TRBV5-5
CASRHRRGKNTEAFF | TRBJ1-1 | TRBV11-2
CASSKFGEPEFGYGYTF | TRBJ1-2 | TRBV21-1
CASRGPYPGTEAFF | TRBJ1-1 | TRBV6-5
CASSSTGVNYGYTF | TRBJ1-2 | TRBV7-8
CASSGSIQGADTQYF | TRBJ2-3 | TRBV2
CASSPSGIDRVINYGYTF | TRBJ1-2 | TRBV7-8
CASSPLTRADTQYF | TRBJ2-3 | TRBV3-1/TRBV3-2
CASSQDSTSASYNEQFF | TRBJ2-1 | TRBV4-1
CASSIEAYSYEQYF | TRBJ2-7 | TRBV19
CASSAASGTSGRASQFF | TRBJ2-1 | TRBV9
CASSLRGDSPLHF | TRBJ1-6 | TRBV6-5
CASSYQGGSYNSPLHF | TRBJ1-6 | TRBV6-5
CASSQWQGETQYF | TRBJ2-5 | TRBV4-1
CASSPTFSGGLGYEQYF | TRBJ2-7 | TRBV7-8